The 12 T cell receptor beta chains reported below all come from one sample, sequenced in a study of Ad26.COV2.S vaccination and SARS-CoV-2 variants. Treatment in this sample: around 19 received Ad26.COV2.S at low or high dose, single or two shots; a few received placebo; per-sample allocation not given. Day 63 after the first vaccine or placebo injection was the time point for sampling. The protocol was immunoSEQ multiplex PCR, while the TCRdb copy is restricted to in-frame clones and leaves out a portion. The sample carries approximately 410,000 clones, 80% to 95% recorded once. This material consisted of peripheral blood, taken in a trial of Ad26.COV2.S vaccine versus placebo. Every receptor here comes from a person aged 18 to 65 who received the Ad26.COV2.S COVID-19 vaccine or a placebo.

V usage is TRBV3-1 (or the pseudogene TRBV3-2) and J usage is TRBJ1-2; tentative D call: TRBD1 (5 bases). Trimming removed 4 bases at V and 3 bases at J, with 21 bases between. Germline V gives CDR1 LGHDT, CDR2 YNNKEL (reference sequence). The CDR3 is 17 amino acids. The CDR3 DNA is TGTGCCAGCAGCCTAAGACCCAGCCAGTGGGACTACTATGGCTACACCTTC. Residues: CASSLRPSQWDYYGYTF.

The chain couples TRBV28 to TRBJ1-2; a possible D gene is TRBD1 (6 bases). In germline, CDR1 is MDHEN, CDR2 SYDVKM. V lost 6 bases and J lost 3, with 20 bases in between. This CDR3 contains 16 residues. DNA for the CDR3: TGTGCCAGCAGGATGTCCCAGGGGTCCACATACTATGGCTACACCTTC. Protein product: CASRMSQGSTYYGYTF.

The chain carries TRBV1 and TRBJ2-7; TRBD2 is the table's D call, not checked against the DNA. TRBV1 is labeled a pseudogene. This CDR3 is built from 17 residues. The CDR3 is CTSSGLYPGLVFCEQYF. The DNA of the CDR3 is TGCACCAGCAGCGGTCTTTATCCGGGACTAGTTTTCTGCGAGCAGTACTTC.

The J gene is TRBJ1-2, the V gene TRBV7-9, with a tentative D call TRBD1 (5 bases). The CDR3 spans 13 residues. V was clipped by 3 bases and J by 8 bases, with 13 bases between them. Germline assignment: CDR1 SEHNR and CDR2 FQNEAQ (reference sequence). CDR3 amino acids: CASSFEGPYGYTF. The CDR3 bases are TGTGCCAGCAGCTTTGAGGGGCCCTACGGCTACACCTTC.

The V and J genes are TRBV28 and TRBJ2-7; D is ambiguous. V lost 3 bases and J lost 2, with 11 bases in between. Germline values: CDR1 MDHEN, CDR2 SYDVKM. CDR3 size: 14 residues. CDR3 sequence (DNA): TGTGCCAGCAGTTTTTTTGCAGTCGCCTACGAGCAGTACTTC. It codes for CASSFFAVAYEQYF. The full variable domain, completed using reference TRBV28 and TRBJ2-7, is DVKVTQSSRYLVKRTGEKVFLECVQDMDHENMFWYRQDPGLGLRLIYFSYDVKMKEKGDIPEGYSVSREKKERFSLILESASTNQTSMYLCASSFFAVAYEQYFGPGTRLTVT.

J is TRBJ2-1 and V is TRBV6-5; D remains ambiguous. V was clipped by 2 bases and J by 14 bases, with 19 bases between them. The V gene's germline CDR1 is MNHEY and CDR2 SVGAGI. The CDR3 is 14 amino acids. The DNA for the CDR3 is TGTGCCAGCAGTTACCACGTAACCGGGCCAGAGAAGTTCTTC. Residues: CASSYHVTGPEKFF.

This clone occurred a few times. The chain couples TRBV7-2 to TRBJ1-1; no clear D. The CDR3 length is 15 residues. V lost 3 bases, J lost 2 bases, and 13 bases lay in between. CDR1 and CDR2 from the germline V gene are SGHTA and FQGNSA. DNA of the CDR3: TGTGCCAGCAGCTTGTCTCCTACAGCCAACACTGAAGCTTTCTTT. It encodes CASSLSPTANTEAFF.

V is TRBV30 and J is TRBJ1-4; 9 nucleotides line up with TRBD1. V lost 3 bases and J lost 2; bases outside the gene matches: 22. The CDR3 sequence is 21 residues long. Germline CDR1 reads GTSNPN; CDR2 reads SVGIG (reference sequence). CDR3 region: CAWRPIPVGTGRFLTNEKLFF. The CDR3 region has the DNA TGTGCCTGGAGACCAATACCCGTCGGGACAGGGAGGTTTTTGACTAATGAAAAACTGTTTTTT.

This chain links TRBV28 with TRBJ1-1, with D maybe TRBD1 (6 bases). Germline V gives CDR1 MDHEN, CDR2 SYDVKM. The CDR3 runs to 18 residues. Trimming removed 5 bases from V and 0 bases from J, with 22 bases in between. CDR3 DNA: TGTGCCAGCAGTCTAAGTCGTCTTACAGGGAGGCTGAACACTGAAGCTTTCTTT. This codes for CASSLSRLTGRLNTEAFF. Based on the CDR3 plus reference TRBV28 and TRBJ1-1, the full variable domain is DVKVTQSSRYLVKRTGEKVFLECVQDMDHENMFWYRQDPGLGLRLIYFSYDVKMKEKGDIPEGYSVSREKKERFSLILESASTNQTSMYLCASSLSRLTGRLNTEAFFGQGTRLTVV.

The rearrangement joins TRBV15 to TRBJ1-5; D might be TRBD1 (6 bases). The CDR3 contains 17 residues. CDR1 is LNHNV, CDR2 YYDKDF, per germline (reference sequence). Trimming left V 0 bases short and J 6 bases short, with 18 bases between. Here the CDR3 reads CATSRDQGQGIGQPQHF. The CDR3 nucleotides are TGTGCCACCAGCAGAGATCAGGGTCAGGGGATCGGTCAGCCCCAGCATTTT.

The rearrangement joins TRBV6-5 to TRBJ2-1; the D is unclear. V shed 7 bases and J shed 12 bases, with 10 bases lying between them. CDR1 is MNHEY and CDR2 is SVGAGI in the germline V gene. The CDR3 spans 10 residues. The DNA of the CDR3 is TGTGCCAGCATTGGGGTCGTGCAGTTCTTC. Translated, it gives CASIGVVQFF.

This clone showed up just once. V gene TRBV12-3 or TRBV12-4 combines with J gene TRBJ2-5, with D perhaps matching TRBD2 (6 bases). The CDR3 length is 13 residues. V lost 5 bases, J lost 1 base, and 8 bases lay in between. CDR3 amino acids: CASSRTTQETQYF. CDR3 sequence (DNA): TGTGCCAGCAGTAGGACTACCCAAGAGACCCAGTACTTC.